A single sample gave rise to the 17 T cell receptor beta chains below, sequenced in a study of blood T cell repertoires in COVID-19. Clones were read by immunoSEQ multiplex PCR, and TCRdb kept only the in-frame ones, dropping some. The data show 200,000 to 300,000 clones, around nine tenths seen once. Material for sequencing was peripheral blood. All receptors derive from a middle-aged man who had recovered from COVID-19.

The chain uses TRBV7-9 and TRBJ2-5; the match to TRBD1 covers 8 bases. This CDR3 has 15 amino acids. Germline V gene data show CDR1 as SEHNR and CDR2 as FQNEAQ (reference sequence). Trimming took 5 bases from V and 0 from J; bases not matched to a gene: 5. Here the CDR3 reads CASSPRTGYQETQYF. CDR3 nucleotide sequence: TGTGCCAGCAGCCCCCGGACAGGGTACCAAGAGACCCAGTACTTC. Using reference TRBV7-9 and TRBJ2-5 for the parts outside the CDR3, the full variable domain is DTGVSQNPRHKITKRGQNVTFRCDPISEHNRLYWYRQTLGQGPEFLTYFQNEAQLEKSRLLSDRFSAERPKGSFSTLEIQRTEQGDSAMYLCASSPRTGYQETQYFGPGTRLLVL.

V gene TRBV6-4 combines with J gene TRBJ2-1, with 10 bases lining up with TRBD2. CDR1 is MRHNA, CDR2 SNTAGT, per germline. The CDR3 loop spans 15 amino acids. J lost 8 bases, V lost 5 bases, and 9 bases had no gene match. The CDR3 protein is CASSPTSGSLYEQFF. CDR3 in DNA: TGTGCCAGCAGTCCGACTAGCGGGTCACTTTATGAGCAGTTCTTC.

This clone was found once. The chain uses TRBV4-1 and TRBJ2-7; no firm D call. The germline V and J ends were trimmed by 1 base and 2 bases, with 9 bases remaining between them. The germline V gene encodes CDR1 MGHRA and CDR2 YSYEKL. The CDR3 covers 14 residues. This chain's CDR3 is CASSQAPLAYEQYF. CDR3 nucleotide sequence: TGCGCCAGCAGCCAAGCGCCCTTAGCCTACGAGCAGTACTTC.

The rearrangement joins TRBV6-2 or TRBV6-3 to TRBJ2-7, with 10 positions matching TRBD2. With 6 bases clipped from V and 7 bases from J, the junction kept 9 bases outside the gene matches. The CDR3 runs 14 residues. Germline values: CDR1 MNHEY, CDR2 SVGEGT. CDR3 sequence: CASSQNLLAGEQYF. CDR3 DNA: TGTGCCAGCAGCCAAAATCTACTAGCGGGAGAGCAGTACTTC.

The rearrangement uses TRBV15 and TRBJ2-3; D not certain. In germline, CDR1 is LNHNV, CDR2 YYDKDF (reference sequence). This CDR3 region has 13 residues. Trimming removed 3 bases from V and 2 bases from J, with 6 bases in between. The CDR3 coding sequence is TGTGCCACCAGCAGTCCCAACACAGATACGCAGTATTTT. It translates to CATSSPNTDTQYF. The full variable domain, with the rest looked up from reference TRBV15 and TRBJ2-3, is DAMVIQNPRYQVTQFGKPVTLSCSQTLNHNVMYWYQQKSSQAPKLLFHYYDKDFNNEADTPDNFQSRRPNTSFCFLDIRSPGLGDTAMYLCATSSPNTDTQYFGPGTRLTVL.

This clone was counted at least ten times. The chain joins TRBV9 to TRBJ2-5, with 9 bases aligning to TRBD2. Trimming at V came to 0 bases and at J to 5 bases, leaving 5 bases not matched to a gene. Germline V lookup: CDR1 SGDLS, CDR2 YYNGEE. This CDR3 contains 15 residues. The CDR3 sequence: CASSVVGTSGETQYF. DNA for the CDR3: TGTGCCAGCAGCGTAGTAGGTACTAGCGGGGAGACCCAGTACTTC.

This chain joins TRBV3-1 (or the pseudogene TRBV3-2) and TRBJ2-3; 8 bases are a match to TRBD2. The CDR3 extends over 16 amino acids. CDR1 is LGHDT, CDR2 YNNKEL, per germline (reference sequence). V dropped 0 bases and J dropped 4; count of bases not matched to a gene: 6. This CDR3 is CASSQELAGLSDTQYF. For the CDR3, the DNA is TGTGCCAGCAGCCAAGAATTAGCGGGATTATCAGATACGCAGTATTTT.

Here the CDR3 reads CASSPGLAIYNEQFF. The CDR3 DNA is TGCGCCAGCAGTCCCGGACTAGCGATCTACAATGAGCAGTTCTTC. The chain couples TRBV4-1 to TRBJ2-1; 9 bases match TRBD2. The CDR3 is 15 residues long. V was pared by 6 bases and J by 3 bases, with 6 bases of the junction left unmatched. Germline-derived CDR1 and CDR2 are MGHRA and YSYEKL.

The chain couples TRBV12-3 or TRBV12-4 to TRBJ2-7; perhaps TRBD2 as D (5 bases). The CDR3 covers 13 residues. The V end lost 6 bases, the J end lost 0 bases, and 9 bases lay between the germline ends. For the CDR3, the DNA is TGTGCCAGCAGAGGAGGAGGCTCCTACGAGCAGTACTTC. Translation: CASRGGGSYEQYF.

As for this clone: Other DNA sequences in this specimen translate into the identical CDR3. The chain links TRBV9 to TRBJ2-7, with TRBD2 matching over 9 bases. The germline V gene has CDR1 SGDLS and CDR2 YYNGEE. The V gene end was trimmed by 0 bases and the J gene end by 2 bases; junction bases not matched to a gene: 3. The CDR3 consists of 15 residues. The CDR3 DNA sequence: TGTGCCAGCAGCGTAGGCCCTAGCGGGACCTACGAGCAGTACTTC. The encoded protein is CASSVGPSGTYEQYF.

This clone was detected only a few times. The V gene is TRBV7-2, the J gene TRBJ2-1, with D hard to call. The CDR3 sequence is 12 residues long. The V end was cut by 5 bases, the J end by 8 bases, with 10 bases between. Germline V gene data show CDR1 as SGHTA and CDR2 as FQGNSA. This chain's CDR3 is CASSHRSDEQFF. In DNA, the CDR3 is TGTGCCAGCAGCCACCGGAGCGATGAGCAGTTCTTC.

CDR3 nucleotides: TGCGCCAGCGCATCAGGCCCTCCGGGGAGGTATAGCAATCAGCCCCAGCATTTT. This codes for CASASGPPGRYSNQPQHF. This chain joins TRBV23-1 and TRBJ1-5; no clear D. TRBV23-1 is designated an ORF whose function remains uncertain. This CDR3 region has 18 residues. Trimming shortened V by 8 bases and J by 0 bases, and 23 bases separated the two germline ends.

J is TRBJ2-3 and V is TRBV20-1; tentatively, D is TRBD2 (6 bases). The CDR3 is 11 amino acids. Between the trimmed V and J ends, which lost 5 bases and 14 bases, there was a span of 17 bases. Germline V gene lookup returns CDR1 DFQATT and CDR2 SNEGSKA (reference sequence). In DNA form, the CDR3 reads TGCAGTGCTGTCTCGGGGCCCGGGGGGTATTTT. Protein: CSAVSGPGGYF.

This rearrangement joins TRBV20-1 to TRBJ2-4; 7 bases line up with TRBD2. Germline V CDR1 and CDR2: DFQATT, SNEGSKA (reference sequence). The V and J ends lost 3 bases and 6 bases, in that order; junction bases with no gene match: 11. This CDR3 contains 15 residues. CDR3 in amino acids: CSASERTGGGNIQYF. The CDR3 DNA reads as TGCAGTGCTAGTGAGCGGACTGGGGGGGGAAACATTCAGTACTTC.

The CDR3 nucleotides are TGTGCCAGTAGTACCCAGGGGCGAAGCTCCTACAATGAGCAGTTCTTC. Protein: CASSTQGRSSYNEQFF. V and J are TRBV19 and TRBJ2-1; the D gene is possibly TRBD1 (6 bases). The CDR3 spans 16 residues. The germline gives CDR1 LNHDA, CDR2 SQIVND (reference sequence). The ends were cut back, 4 bases at V and 0 bases at J, with 13 bases in the middle.

The V call is TRBV3-1 (or the pseudogene TRBV3-2), the J call TRBJ2-3; D not resolved. The ends were cut back, 0 bases at V and 1 base at J, with 8 bases in the middle. CDR1 and CDR2 (germline): LGHDT, YNNKEL (reference sequence). The length of the CDR3 is 15 residues. The CDR3 DNA reads as TGTGCCAGCAGCCAAGAATGGCAAGGCACAGATACGCAGTATTTT. It codes for CASSQEWQGTDTQYF.

The J gene is TRBJ2-3, the V gene TRBV5-6, with D unclear. The CDR3 contains 13 residues. Germline-derived CDR1 and CDR2 are SGHDT and YYEEEE. Trimming took off 2 bases at V and 6 bases at J, with 10 bases between the two ends. The CDR3: CASSLGPGDTQYF. For the CDR3, the DNA is TGTGCCAGCAGCTTAGGCCCCGGGGATACGCAGTATTTT. The variable domain in full, with the rest retrieved from reference TRBV5-6 and TRBJ2-3, is DAGVTQSPTHLIKTRGQQVTLRCSPKSGHDTVSWYQQALGQGPQFIFQYYEEEERQRGNFPDRFSGHQFPNYSSELNVNALLLGDSALYLCASSLGPGDTQYFGPGTRLTVL.